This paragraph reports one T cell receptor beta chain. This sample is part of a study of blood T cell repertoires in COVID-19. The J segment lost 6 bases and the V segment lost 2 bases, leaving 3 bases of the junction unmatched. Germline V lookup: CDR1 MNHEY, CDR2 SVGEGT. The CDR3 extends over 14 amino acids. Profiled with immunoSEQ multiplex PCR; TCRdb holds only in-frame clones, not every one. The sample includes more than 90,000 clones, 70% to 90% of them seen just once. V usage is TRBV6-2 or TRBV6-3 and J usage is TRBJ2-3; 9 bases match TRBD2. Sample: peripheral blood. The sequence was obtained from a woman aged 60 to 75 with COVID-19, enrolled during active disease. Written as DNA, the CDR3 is TGTGCCAGCAGTTACAGCGGGGGGAGGGATACGCAGTATTTT. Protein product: CASSYSGGRDTQYF.